What follows describes a single T cell receptor beta chain. This receptor's antigen is unknown. No much larger clonotype is one base removed from it; base qualities were not supplied. This specimen belongs to a study of blood T cell repertoires in COVID-19 (dated by TCRdb to the early 2020s). For the study in its entirety: Collaborator samples came from the United States, Italy and Spain and covered acute and convalescent phases of COVID-19. Nearly every sample came with metadata listing a de-identified subject ID, COVID-19 status, age in years and sex. The samples were drawn from two sources: the first 160 participants of the ongoing ImmuneRACE study, and over 950 subjects contributed by 6 global collaborators. The prospective study material was composed of cDNA or gDNA derived from T cells, B-cell-depleted T cells, or PBMCs. Subjects who had been exposed to COVID-19, were actively infected with it, or had recovered from it provided the deeply sampled blood TCRbeta repertoires that made up the dataset. The repertoires were made available in a free public database intended to serve as a resource for research on the immune response to SARS-CoV-2. Where available, HLA class I and class II types were taken from metadata supplied by the sample provider and were not determined by assay-based typing.

The investigation overall reported the following: The quantity of clinical and demographic metadata differed by source and by participant and was supplied without curation.

The CDR3 starts with the cysteine, ends with the phenylalanine, and has 15 residues. The sequence is cut down to CDR3 DNA, 45 bases in frame from base 1. CDR1 and CDR2 were assigned from the germline V gene as SGHAT and FQNNGV. Trimming removed 4 bases from V and 1 base from J; the gene matches leave 3 bases unexplained. The immunoSEQ Assay, a bias-controlled multiplex PCR, was used to amplify TCRbeta CDR3 regions from genomic DNA. Under the source paper's analysis protocol: The number of nucleated cells in each sample was estimated from the amplification of reference gene primers within the assay. To quantify the absolute abundance of each unique TCRbeta CDR3 rearrangement, sequence reads were collapsed and filtered. For each sample, productive Simpson clonality was calculated as the square root of Simpson's diversity index across productive rearrangements. TCRdb re-hosts the immuneACCESS table, in-frame sequences only. Its copies lack some clones; in the studies checked, an unresolved V gene accounts for under half of them, and the cause for the rest is not known. That table is the source of V, J and clone size, and D and trimming were worked out from the DNA. A total of some 190,000 clones appear in this sample, around 85% of them only once. The top ten clones comprise 2.5% to 3.5% of the sample.

In the prospective study, participants were about 18 to 95 years old, resided in about two dozen geographic areas of the United States, and were enrolled through a virtual design. In the prospective study, participants were assigned to cohorts based on the clinical history participants reported in a screening survey and a study questionnaire. For ImmuneRACE Cohort 3, a participant was defined as recovered based on two consecutive negative NP/OP PCR tests, clearance by a healthcare professional, or resolution of symptoms. In the prospective study, whole blood, serum and a nasopharyngeal or oropharyngeal swab were collected from each participant by mobile phlebotomists. Additional blood draws and questionnaires over an approximately two-month period could optionally be provided by prospective study participants. Blood samples from the prospective study were shipped frozen or at room temperature prior to DNA extraction.

This TCR came from a woman aged 25 to 39 who had recovered from COVID-19. Recombination joined TRBV11-2 with TRBJ1-1; the central 10 bases match TRBD1. Sequencing was done on a sample of PBMCs or T cells enriched from blood (not recorded which). The DNA reads TGTGCCAGCAGCTCCCGGACAGGGGGGAACACTGAAGCTTTCTTT. This codes for CASSSRTGGNTEAFF.